This T cell receptor (beta chain) derives from a study of blood T cell repertoires in COVID-19 (dated by TCRdb to the early 2020s). About the study as a whole: Samples from collaborators originated in the United States, Italy and Spain and spanned both the acute and convalescent phases of COVID-19. Samples were obtained from the ongoing ImmuneRACE study (first 160 participants) and from 1,000 to 1,500 subjects provided by 6 global collaborators. Where available, HLA class I and class II types were obtained from metadata supplied by the sample provider rather than from assay-based typing. Deeply sampled blood TCRbeta repertoires from subjects exposed to, actively infected with, or recovered from COVID-19 were included in the dataset. A freely available public database, intended as a resource for researchers studying the immune response to SARS-CoV-2, is where the repertoires were released. The prospective study material was composed of cDNA or gDNA derived from T cells, B-cell-depleted T cells, or PBMCs. Nearly every sample came with metadata listing a de-identified subject ID, COVID-19 status, age in years and sex. What the research found in general, with its limitations: How much clinical and demographic metadata was included differed by source and by participant, and the metadata was provided uncurated.

Comments on this clone: What this receptor recognizes is not known. Base qualities were left out, and no much larger clone turns up one base away.

Per the germline V gene, MGHRA is the CDR1 and YSYEKL is the CDR2. V is trimmed back by 0 bases and J by 3 bases, and the junction contains 3 bases that no gene match accounts for. Counted from cysteine to phenylalanine, this CDR3 has 15 amino acids. The sequence is cut down to CDR3 DNA, 45 bases in frame from base 1. TCRbeta CDR3 regions were amplified from genomic DNA using the immunoSEQ Assay, a bias-controlled multiplex PCR. From the authors' description of their analysis: Nucleated cell counts per sample were estimated from amplification of reference gene primers within the assay. To quantify the absolute abundance of each unique TCRbeta CDR3 rearrangement, sequence reads were collapsed and filtered. For each sample, productive Simpson clonality was calculated by taking the square root of Simpson's diversity index across productive rearrangements. Drawn from immuneACCESS, this table holds only the in-frame rearrangements with V and J called that TCRdb kept. Clones are partly lost; checked studies trace under half to an unresolved V gene and leave the rest unexplained. V and J calls and clone size are those listed in that table; D and trimming were worked out from the DNA. This sample is represented by about 98,000 clones; about 85% of them were singletons. The ten most abundant clones make up approximately 4.5% of the sample.

Collaborating institutions collected whole blood in K2EDTA tubes following their own protocols. For TCRbeta analysis, collaborators shipped samples as frozen whole blood, isolated PBMCs, or DNA extracted from either of those sample types. This TCR was sampled from a man between 65 and 85 years old with acute or convalescent COVID-19. The chain was built from TRBV4-1 and TRBJ2-7; 9 central nucleotides agree with TRBD1. The sequenced sample consisted of peripheral blood. The DNA sequence follows: TGCGCCAGCAGCCAAGATCGGACAGGGGTCTACGAGCAGTACTTC. The translation is CASSQDRTGVYEQYF.